This T cell receptor (beta chain) stems from a study of T cell changes during pregnancy in multiple sclerosis. Trimming cost V 6 bases and J 4 bases, with 10 bases left between them. This CDR3 contains 14 residues. Germline assignment: CDR1 MNHEY and CDR2 SVGAGI. Clones were read by immunoSEQ multiplex PCR, and TCRdb kept only the in-frame ones, dropping some. The data contain about 86,000 clones, around 93% of them seen just once; the ten biggest clones take up roughly 2%. The chain joins TRBV6-5 to TRBJ1-6, with a weak D call TRBD1 (5 bases). The sequenced sample was peripheral blood, obtained in the first trimester of pregnancy. The clonotype comes from a female donor in good health, enrolled as a control in a pregnancy study. The CDR3 DNA sequence: TGTGCCAGCAGCTTTGACAGATATAATTCACCCCTCCACTTT. This sequence encodes CASSFDRYNSPLHF.